This entry lists 27 T cell receptor beta chains sequenced from one sample in a study of T cells in Graves' hyperthyroidism and ophthalmopathy. TCR beta CDR3 region amplification was performed from RNA transcripts. First-round RT-PCR targeting the TCR CDR3 was performed with the HTBI primer set. TCRdb re-derived calls from the multiplex PCR reads in MiXCR, one entry per CDR3 protein. The sample yields about 590,000 distinct CDR3 sequences, approximately 14% seen once. The sample taken for sequencing was blood. The receptors were gathered from a woman in her 30s with Graves' hyperthyroidism.

This chain uses TRBV4-3 with TRBJ2-1; 12 bases match TRBD1. Germline trimming cut 0 bases from V and 7 bases from J; bases unmatched to any gene: 4. The CDR3 totals 16 residues. Germline CDR1 LGHNA, CDR2 YSLEER. CDR3 in DNA: TGCGCCAGCAGCCAAGATTTGGGACAGGGGGCAAATGAGCAGTTCTTC. Its protein is CASSQDLGQGANEQFF.

V gene TRBV11-2 combines with J gene TRBJ2-7, with D maybe TRBD2 (5 bases). The CDR3 consists of 13 residues. Looked up from germline, CDR1 is SGHAT and CDR2 is FQNNGV. The V gene lost 3 bases and the J gene lost 4 bases, with 10 bases spanning the gap. The CDR3 loop reads CASSLGPGYEQYF. CDR3 coding DNA: TGTGCCAGCAGCTTGGGTCCGGGGTACGAGCAGTACTTC.

This clonotype has just a few counts. This sequence joins TRBV6-1 and TRBJ2-7; 7 positions agree with TRBD2. V shed 6 bases, J shed 4 bases, and the junction held 6 bases outside the gene matches. The CDR3 is 13 residues long. Per germline, CDR1 MNHNS and CDR2 SASEGT. CDR3 sequence: CASRAGVKYEQYF. DNA of the CDR3: TGTGCCAGCAGGGCGGGAGTTAAATACGAGCAGTACTTC.

This clonotype came up many times. The chain is built from TRBV29-1 and TRBJ2-5, with 7 nucleotides matching TRBD1. CDR1 is SQVTM, CDR2 ANQGSEA, per germline. Germline trimming cut 2 bases from V and 1 base from J; bases unmatched to any gene: 4. This CDR3 region has 14 residues. The CDR3 loop is CSVESGTVQETQYF. In nucleotides, the CDR3 is TGCAGCGTTGAAAGTGGGACAGTCCAAGAGACCCAGTACTTC.

This clonotype occurred many times. V and J are TRBV7-2 and TRBJ1-1, with D tentatively TRBD1 (5 bases). CDR3 size: 16 residues. Germline V gives CDR1 SGHTA, CDR2 FQGNSA. Trimming shortened V by 1 base and J by 4 bases, and 16 bases separated the two germline ends. The CDR3 sequence: CASSLVLQGTPTEAFF. In DNA, the CDR3 is TGTGCCAGCAGCTTAGTTCTTCAGGGTACCCCCACTGAAGCTTTCTTT.

This clonotype was seen at least ten times. The gene calls are TRBV27 and TRBJ2-3, with 9 bases aligning to TRBD2. The CDR3 has 16 residues. The V gene end was trimmed by 3 bases and the J gene end by 6 bases; junction bases not matched to a gene: 10. The V gene's germline CDR1 is MNHEY and CDR2 SMNVEV (reference sequence). CDR3 amino acids: CASSLMRAGGPDTQYF. DNA for the CDR3: TGTGCCAGCAGTTTGATGCGAGCGGGAGGCCCCGATACGCAGTATTTT.

This clonotype was seen ten or more times. The V and J genes are TRBV3-1 and TRBJ2-5; no definite D call. The germline V gene has CDR1 LGHDT and CDR2 YNNKEL (reference sequence). This CDR3 is 14 amino acids long. V was cut by 7 bases and J by 3 bases, with 15 bases left in between. The CDR3 sequence: CASTRAQMKETQYF. CDR3 in DNA: TGTGCCAGCACCCGAGCACAAATGAAAGAGACCCAGTACTTC.

Many counts were recorded for this clonotype. The chain joins TRBV12-5 to TRBJ2-1; 8 bases map to TRBD2. V lost 4 bases, J lost 1 base, and 3 bases stayed unmatched. This CDR3 has 15 residues. Germline V lookup: CDR1 LGHNT, CDR2 FRNRAP. The CDR3 protein is CASGSTSGSYNEQFF. In DNA, the CDR3 is TGTGCTAGTGGTTCCACTAGCGGATCCTACAATGAGCAGTTCTTC.

This chain connects TRBV5-4 to TRBJ2-1; the match to TRBD2 covers 7 bases. Unmatched junction bases numbered 10, after V lost 0 bases and J lost 7 bases. The length of the CDR3 is 16 residues. Germline V gene lookup returns CDR1 SGHNT and CDR2 YYREEE (reference sequence). The CDR3 loop reads CASSLVGLGLWNEQFF. CDR3 in DNA: TGTGCCAGCAGCTTGGTTGGACTAGGGCTTTGGAATGAGCAGTTCTTC.

This clonotype was detected ten times or more. The rearrangement joins TRBV3-1 to TRBJ1-1; D is ambiguous. V was shortened by 6 bases and J by 3 bases, with 11 bases between the two germline ends. Germline-derived CDR1 and CDR2 are LGHDT and YNNKEL (reference sequence). CDR3 length: 13 amino acids. The CDR3 DNA follows: TGTGCCAGCAGTCCCTCCCAGGACACTGAAGCTTTCTTT. Protein product: CASSPSQDTEAFF.

This clonotype was seen at least ten times. The gene calls are TRBV3-1 and TRBJ2-7, with D unresolved. V lost 4 bases and J lost 6, with 13 bases in between. CDR3 length equals 13 residues. Germline lookup yields CDR1 LGHDT and CDR2 YNNKEL (reference sequence). The CDR3 sequence: CASSPSPRLEQYF. The DNA of the CDR3 is TGTGCCAGCAGCCCCTCCCCTCGGCTCGAGCAGTACTTC.

Note on this clonotype: This sequence may be a read error, since a much larger clone differs from it by one base. V and J are TRBV27 and TRBJ2-1, with D possibly called TRBD1 or TRBD2 (6 bases each). Germline values: CDR1 MNHEY, CDR2 SMNVEV (reference sequence). The CDR3 length is 14 residues. CDR3 DNA: TGTTCCAGCAGTAGTATGGTACAGGGAGGCCGCCGGTTCTTC. Residues: CSSSSMVQGGRRFF.

This clonotype was counted ten times or more. This chain links TRBV9 with TRBJ2-1, with D possibly TRBD2 on 6 matching bases. The germline gives CDR1 SGDLS, CDR2 YYNGEE. This CDR3 is 15 amino acids long. V lost 0 bases and J lost 6, with 13 bases in between. CDR3 loop: CASSVVGVGGNEQFF. CDR3 DNA sequence: TGTGCCAGCAGCGTAGTTGGGGTCGGGGGCAATGAGCAGTTCTTC.

On this clonotype: One end of the junction fails to match germline, which may point to a read error. The chain combines TRBV27 with TRBJ2-2; 14 nucleotides match TRBD2. This CDR3 is built from 17 residues. In germline, CDR1 is MNHEY, CDR2 SMNVEV (reference sequence). The CDR3 reads CASRTSGRPPNTGELVF. The DNA of the CDR3 is TGTGCCAGTCGGACTAGCGGGAGGCCGCCGAACACCGGGGAGCTGGTTTTT.

This clonotype showed up just a few times. The chain couples TRBV20-1 to TRBJ2-1, with D perhaps TRBD2 (6 bases). CDR1 is DFQATT, CDR2 SNEGSKA, per germline (reference sequence). V was shortened by 7 bases and J by 5 bases, with 12 bases between the two germline ends. This CDR3 has 12 amino acids. Here the CDR3 reads CSGTNVNNEQFF. The CDR3 bases are TGCAGTGGGACTAACGTAAACAATGAGCAGTTCTTC.

A remark on this clonotype: Germline is not matched at one junction end, which may reflect a read error. V and J are TRBV5-1 and TRBJ1-2; D is unresolved. The length of the CDR3 is 16 residues. Germline values: CDR1 SGHRS, CDR2 YFSETQ. The CDR3 DNA is TGTGCCAGCAGCCTAGTGCACGCGAGCGCCTTCTATGGCTACACCTTC. Translated, it gives CASSLVHASAFYGYTF. The whole variable domain, remainder taken from reference TRBV5-1 and TRBJ1-2, is KAGVTQTPRYLIKTRGQQVTLSCSPISGHRSVSWYQQTPGQGLQFLFEYFSETQRNKGNFPGRFSGRQFSNSRSEMNVSTLELGDSALYLCASSLVHASAFYGYTFGSGTRLTVV.

This clonotype was observed at least ten times. The V gene is TRBV5-1, the J gene TRBJ1-1, with D perhaps matching TRBD1 (5 bases). There are 16 residues in the CDR3. Germline V lookup: CDR1 SGHRS, CDR2 YFSETQ. Trimming cost V 5 bases and J 0 bases, with 17 bases left between them. Written as DNA, the CDR3 is TGCGCCAGCAGGCCCGGAGGGACGGTGGTGAACACTGAAGCTTTCTTT. Its translation is CASRPGGTVVNTEAFF.

Ten or more counts support this clonotype. The chain has TRBV7-3 and TRBJ2-1, with 8 positions matching TRBD1. Germline CDR1 is SGHTA and CDR2 is FQGTGA. The V segment lost 1 base and the J segment 12 bases; nucleotides outside the gene matches: 5. The CDR3 is made up of 13 amino acids. The CDR3 sequence is CASSLNQGAVQFF. CDR3 coding DNA: TGTGCCAGCAGCTTAAACCAGGGGGCAGTGCAGTTCTTC.

In this sample, this clonotype turned up many times. The chain carries TRBV20-1 and TRBJ2-7; 8 positions agree with TRBD1. Germline CDR1 DFQATT, CDR2 SNEGSKA (reference sequence). V lost 6 bases and J lost 3; bases outside the gene matches: 10. The CDR3 extends over 14 amino acids. DNA for the CDR3: TGCAGTGCGCATGACAGGGGTCCCAACTACGAGCAGTACTTC. Encoded protein: CSAHDRGPNYEQYF.

This clonotype was seen many times. J is TRBJ2-1 and V is TRBV30; D ambiguous. The CDR3 is 10 residues long. V was trimmed by 2 bases and J by 9 bases, leaving 5 bases between them. CDR1 is GTSNPN and CDR2 is SVGIG in the germline V gene (reference sequence). As DNA, the CDR3 is TGTGCCTGGAGTCGCGGTGAGCAGTTCTTC. It yields the protein CAWSRGEQFF.

In this sample, this clonotype turned up a few times. The V and J genes are TRBV29-1 and TRBJ2-6; 11 bases agree with TRBD1. The length of the CDR3 is 15 residues. CDR1 is SQVTM and CDR2 is ANQGSEA in the germline V gene. Losses at the gene ends were 6 bases for V and 0 bases for J; bases not matched to a gene: 1. The CDR3 DNA reads as TGCAGCGTGGGGACAGGGGGCTCTGGGGCCAACGTCCTGACTTTC. Its translation: CSVGTGGSGANVLTF.

The gene calls are TRBV3-1 and TRBJ2-7, with a weak D call TRBD2 (6 bases). This CDR3 is 13 amino acids long. From germline, CDR1 is LGHDT and CDR2 YNNKEL (reference sequence). V lost 6 bases to trimming and J lost 6 bases, with 15 bases between them. CDR3 region: CASRRGGDGEQYF. The CDR3 DNA reads TGTGCCAGCAGAAGGGGAGGCGACGGCGAGCAGTACTTC.

This clonotype was detected only a few times. The gene calls are TRBV28 and TRBJ2-7; D could derive from TRBD1 or TRBD2 (5 bases each). This CDR3 is 17 amino acids long. Germline V gene lookup returns CDR1 MDHEN and CDR2 SYDVKM. Trimming took 5 bases from V and 6 from J, leaving 26 bases between them. CDR3 amino acids: CASSQIPGVAGKAEQYF. The CDR3 DNA reads as TGTGCCAGCAGTCAAATCCCCGGGGTGGCAGGGAAGGCCGAGCAGTACTTC.

The chain uses TRBV6-2 or TRBV6-3 and TRBJ1-2, with D perhaps matching TRBD1 (5 bases). The germline gives CDR1 MNHEY, CDR2 SVGEGT. The CDR3 runs to 12 residues. The V and J ends lost 5 bases and 2 bases respectively, with 6 bases between them. CDR3 nucleotide sequence: TGTGCCAGCAGTCGACAGAACTATGGCTACACCTTC. It translates to CASSRQNYGYTF.

In its sample, this clonotype was seen many times. The V and J genes are TRBV12-3 or TRBV12-4 and TRBJ2-1; possibly TRBD2 for D (6 bases). With 6 bases removed from V and 6 bases from J, the gap between germline ends came to 33 bases. The CDR3 extends over 20 amino acids. The CDR3 DNA follows: TGTGCCAGCAGCGCCACCTTTCAGGGAGGTTTCCCCTATACTCGCAATGAGCAGTTCTTC. Translating it yields CASSATFQGGFPYTRNEQFF.

In the case of this clonotype: This clone may be a read error of a much larger clone one base away. The chain couples TRBV12-5 to TRBJ2-1, with 11 bases aligning to TRBD2. CDR3 length: 17 amino acids. The ends lost 1 base at V and 8 bases at J; junction bases unmatched: 10. Germline V gene data show CDR1 as LGHNT and CDR2 as FRNRAP. For the CDR3, the DNA is TGTGCTAGTGGTTTGGCCGTAACTAGCGGGAGATTCGATGAGCAGTTCTTC. Amino acid sequence: CASGLAVTSGRFDEQFF.

In its sample, this clonotype was seen many times. The chain employs TRBV30 and TRBJ2-7, with TRBD2 matching over 10 bases. CDR3 length: 15 amino acids. Per germline, CDR1 GTSNPN and CDR2 SVGIG (reference sequence). V lost 2 bases and J lost 4; bases outside the gene matches: 8. This CDR3 reads CAWSLPSGSQYEQYF. The CDR3 nucleotides are TGTGCCTGGAGTCTACCTAGCGGGAGCCAATACGAGCAGTACTTC.